One and the same sample provided the 9 T cell receptor beta chains below, sequenced in a study of T-cell reconstitution after alpha-beta-depleted transplantation in children. Unique molecular identifiers were built into the TCRbeta library. Using its own MiXCR run on the PCR reads, TCRdb lists one record per CDR3 protein. Of 150,000 to 250,000 distinct CDR3 sequences listed, more than 14% are singletons. Sequenced here: PBMCs from the stem cell graft donor, sampled from the stem cell graft. These receptors all stem from a human donor who donated a stem cell graft to a child with acute lymphoblastic leukemia.

V gene TRBV3-1 combines with J gene TRBJ2-5, with TRBD2 matching 7 bases. V dropped 8 bases and J dropped 3; count of bases not matched to a gene: 12. Germline V lookup: CDR1 LGHDT, CDR2 YNNKEL (reference sequence). The CDR3 consists of 15 residues. Here the CDR3 reads CASCRATLAEETQYF. The DNA of the CDR3 is TGTGCCAGCTGCCGGGCTACCCTAGCGGAAGAGACCCAGTACTTC.

This clonotype was seen repeatedly, ten times or more. The CDR3 here is CASRYETLPNQPQHF. DNA of the CDR3: TGTGCCAGCCGCTATGAAACCCTTCCCAATCAGCCCCAGCATTTT. V gene TRBV28 combines with J gene TRBJ1-5; D not certain. Germline lookup yields CDR1 MDHEN and CDR2 SYDVKM. The CDR3 loop spans 15 amino acids. The V end was cut by 8 bases, the J end by 3 bases, with 17 bases between.

This clonotype was seen ten or more times. The gene calls are TRBV9 and TRBJ2-1, with D unresolved. V lost 0 bases and J 7 bases, leaving 14 bases between the germline ends. This CDR3 comprises 15 residues. Germline lookup yields CDR1 SGDLS and CDR2 YYNGEE. As DNA, the CDR3 is TGTGCCAGCAGCGTAGATACTACCCGGACGAATGAGCAGTTCTTC. Protein sequence: CASSVDTTRTNEQFF.

This clonotype has ten or more counts. The chain is built from TRBV5-1 and TRBJ2-7; perhaps TRBD2 as D (5 bases). V was cut by 6 bases and J by 3 bases, with 16 bases left in between. Germline V gene data show CDR1 as SGHRS and CDR2 as YFSETQ. This CDR3 has 14 residues. In DNA form, the CDR3 reads TGCGCCAGCACTCTAAACTCGGGGTTCTACGAGCAGTACTTC. Translated, it gives CASTLNSGFYEQYF. Variable domain in full (rest from reference TRBV5-1 and TRBJ2-7): KAGVTQTPRYLIKTRGQQVTLSCSPISGHRSVSWYQQTPGQGLQFLFEYFSETQRNKGNFPGRFSGRQFSNSRSEMNVSTLELGDSALYLCASTLNSGFYEQYFGPGTRLTVT.

This chain joins TRBV5-1 and TRBJ2-5; weak D call: TRBD2 (6 bases). CDR3 length: 14 amino acids. In germline, CDR1 is SGHRS, CDR2 YFSETQ. Trimming took off 0 bases at V and 6 bases at J, with 12 bases between the two ends. CDR3 sequence (DNA): TGCGCCAGCAGCTTGGGTGATGCGGGAAAGACCCAGTACTTC. This sequence encodes CASSLGDAGKTQYF.

The chain couples TRBV10-2 to TRBJ1-4, with D maybe TRBD1 (5 bases). Germline CDR1 reads WSHSY; CDR2 reads SAAADI. The CDR3 is made up of 16 amino acids. V lost 4 bases and J 0 bases, leaving 12 bases between the germline ends. CDR3 amino acids: CASSAQGLATNEKLFF. CDR3 bases: TGCGCCAGCAGTGCCCAGGGACTAGCAACTAATGAAAAACTGTTTTTT.

This clonotype was picked up many times. This sequence joins TRBV20-1 and TRBJ2-1; TRBD2 aligns across 8 bases. Germline trimming cut 2 bases from V and 6 bases from J; bases unmatched to any gene: 9. Germline V CDR1 and CDR2: DFQATT, SNEGSKA (reference sequence). The CDR3 is 15 residues long. The CDR3 loop reads CSARPGTRGSNEQFF. Written as DNA, the CDR3 is TGCAGTGCTAGACCCGGGACTAGAGGCAGCAATGAGCAGTTCTTC.

In the case of this clonotype: With a much larger clone just one base away, this may be a read error. The chain carries TRBV5-6 and TRBJ2-1; D is possibly TRBD1 (5 bases). V was shortened by 0 bases and J by 9 bases, with 13 bases between the two germline ends. Germline V lookup: CDR1 SGHDT, CDR2 YYEEEE. CDR3 length: 14 amino acids. The CDR3 protein is CASSLDRTPGEQFF. DNA of the CDR3: TGTGCCAGCAGCTTGGATAGGACACCGGGTGAGCAGTTCTTC.

This clonotype was detected many times. This rearrangement joins TRBV5-1 to TRBJ2-7; D assignment may be TRBD1 or TRBD2 (5 bases each). V gave up 1 base and J gave up 0 bases, with 8 bases separating them. The CDR3 contains 14 residues. Germline CDR1 and CDR2: SGHRS and YFSETQ. Here the CDR3 reads CASSLRDGSYEQYF. CDR3 coding DNA: TGCGCCAGCAGCTTGAGGGACGGCTCCTACGAGCAGTACTTC.